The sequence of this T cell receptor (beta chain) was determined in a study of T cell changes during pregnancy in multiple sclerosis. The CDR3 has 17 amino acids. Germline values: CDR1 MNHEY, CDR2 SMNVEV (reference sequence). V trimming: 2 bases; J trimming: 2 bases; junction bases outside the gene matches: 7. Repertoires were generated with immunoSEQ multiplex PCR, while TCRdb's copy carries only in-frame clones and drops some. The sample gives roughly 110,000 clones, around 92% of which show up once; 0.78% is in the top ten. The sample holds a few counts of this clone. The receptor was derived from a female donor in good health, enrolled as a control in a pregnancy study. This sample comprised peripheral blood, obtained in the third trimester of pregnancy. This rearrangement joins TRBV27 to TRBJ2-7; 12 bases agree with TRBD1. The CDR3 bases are TGTGCCAGCAGTTTAGAGGGACAGGGGGCCCATACCTACGAGCAGTACTTC. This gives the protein CASSLEGQGAHTYEQYF.